The 13 T cell receptor beta chains given below trace back to one sample, sequenced in a study of T cell repertoires in cytomegalovirus infection. TCRdb ran MiXCR on the reads and lists one entry per CDR3 protein. The repertoire has around 99,000 distinct CDR3 sequences, about 30% of them found once; the top ten carry roughly three quarters. Their cognate antigens are unknown. Sequencing used CD8+ T cells from cultured PBMCs, obtained from culture after CMV antigen stimulation. These TCRs come from a human donor in good health (CMV status not recorded). Some clones in this sample may be carry-over from other donors' samples.

The chain has TRBV7-9 and TRBJ2-3; D gene unclear. The V and J ends lost 0 bases and 4 bases respectively, with 5 bases between them. This CDR3 contains 13 residues. Germline V gene lookup returns CDR1 SEHNR and CDR2 FQNEAQ (reference sequence). The CDR3 loop reads CASSLAGPDTQYF. In nucleotides, the CDR3 is TGTGCCAGCAGCTTAGCAGGGCCAGATACGCAGTATTTT.

The CDR3 DNA sequence: TGTGCCAGCAGATTCGGGGCAGGGTTCCCCGGGGAGCTGTTTTTT. Translation: CASRFGAGFPGELFF. The rearrangement links TRBV6-1 to TRBJ2-2; D tentatively reads TRBD1 or TRBD2 (5 bases each). The CDR3 sequence is 15 residues long. Trimming removed 6 bases from V and 6 bases from J, with 17 bases in between. CDR1 and CDR2 (germline): MNHNS, SASEGT.

This clonotype was observed a few times. The chain recombines TRBV6-1 with TRBJ1-4; D is uncertain. Germline CDR1 is MNHNS and CDR2 is SASEGT. V was clipped by 5 bases and J by 8 bases, with 18 bases between them. The CDR3 contains 15 residues. CDR3 in amino acids: CASSLSLRSGEKLFF. The CDR3 bases are TGTGCCAGCAGTCTCTCGCTCCGAAGCGGGGAAAAACTGTTTTTT.

This chain uses TRBV12-3 or TRBV12-4 with TRBJ1-3; no reliable D call. V lost 6 bases to trimming and J lost 1 base, with 10 bases between them. The CDR3 spans 14 residues. The CDR3 reads CASSPSGSGNTIYF. The CDR3 nucleotides are TGTGCCAGCAGCCCCTCGGGGTCTGGAAACACCATATATTTT.

This clonotype came up a few times. The chain carries TRBV6-1 and TRBJ2-1; D not resolved. Germline V gene sequence: CDR1 MNHNS, CDR2 SASEGT. Trimming removed 1 base at V and 4 bases at J, with 5 bases between. CDR3 length: 13 residues. CDR3 DNA: TGTGCCAGCAGTGAAGAGAGATACAATGAGCAGTTCTTC. It specifies CASSEERYNEQFF.

CDR3 region: CSARDGDREVYGYTF. CDR3 DNA sequence: TGCAGTGCTAGAGATGGAGACAGGGAGGTCTATGGCTACACCTTC. V and J are TRBV20-1 and TRBJ1-2; 7 nucleotides align to TRBD1. The CDR3 runs to 15 residues. V shed 0 bases, J shed 4 bases, and the junction held 8 bases outside the gene matches. Germline values: CDR1 DFQATT, CDR2 SNEGSKA (reference sequence).

CDR3 coding DNA: TGCGCCAGCAGCCTCGACCCGAACACCGGGGAGCTGTTTTTT. Protein product: CASSLDPNTGELFF. This chain links TRBV4-1 with TRBJ2-2; D is unresolved. Germline V gives CDR1 MGHRA, CDR2 YSYEKL. The CDR3 is made up of 14 amino acids. V gave up 4 bases and J gave up 0 bases, with 6 bases separating them.

This chain joins TRBV27 and TRBJ2-3, with D hard to call. Trimming took 4 bases from V and 2 from J, leaving 7 bases between them. The CDR3 consists of 13 residues. Germline V gene data show CDR1 as MNHEY and CDR2 as SMNVEV (reference sequence). The CDR3 is CASSWAFTDTQYF. The CDR3 DNA is TGTGCCAGCAGTTGGGCATTCACAGATACGCAGTATTTT.

The CDR3, as DNA: TGTGCCAGCAGCTTATTTCCGGGCTCAACCTACGAGCAGTACTTC. Residues: CASSLFPGSTYEQYF. The V gene is TRBV7-3, the J gene TRBJ2-7, with no clear D. Trimming stripped 2 bases from V and 2 bases from J, with 13 bases between. CDR3 length: 15 residues. Germline V gives CDR1 SGHTA, CDR2 FQGTGA.

J is TRBJ2-2 and V is TRBV9; unclear D gene. With 0 bases removed from V and 3 bases from J, the gap between germline ends came to 3 bases. The CDR3 has 13 residues. Germline V lookup: CDR1 SGDLS, CDR2 YYNGEE. CDR3 residues: CASSVAYTGELFF. The CDR3 region has the DNA TGTGCCAGCAGCGTAGCTTACACCGGGGAGCTGTTTTTT.

This clonotype was detected ten times or more. The chain uses TRBV9 and TRBJ2-1, with TRBD2 matching 9 bases. The V gene's germline CDR1 is SGDLS and CDR2 YYNGEE. J gave up 7 bases and V 7 bases, and 12 bases lay outside the gene matches. The CDR3 is 15 amino acids. DNA for the CDR3: TGTGCCAGCTGTCCGGGACTAGCTTTGGGGAATGAGCAGTTCTTC. Amino acid sequence: CASCPGLALGNEQFF.

This chain links TRBV6-1 with TRBJ2-7; D uncertain. This CDR3 spans 12 amino acids. Per the germline V gene, CDR1 is MNHNS and CDR2 is SASEGT. V was shortened by 5 bases and J by 6 bases, with 11 bases between the two germline ends. CDR3 amino acids: CASSRNPVEQYF. The CDR3 nucleotides read TGTGCCAGCAGTCGCAATCCGGTCGAGCAGTACTTC.

This chain links TRBV29-1 with TRBJ2-7; D is unresolved. This CDR3 contains 13 residues. The germline V and J ends were trimmed by 6 bases and 0 bases, with 12 bases remaining between them. Germline V gene sequence: CDR1 SQVTM, CDR2 ANQGSEA. CDR3 nucleotide sequence: TGCAGCGTCGTGGAGTCCGCCTCCTACGAGCAGTACTTC. Translating gives CSVVESASYEQYF.